Shown below are 27 T cell receptor beta chains from a single sample sequenced in a study of blood T cell repertoires in COVID-19. Libraries were prepared by immunoSEQ multiplex PCR; TCRdb keeps only in-frame clonotypes and omits some of them. The table lists 300,000 to 400,000 clones, around 90% of them singletons. The sequenced sample consisted of PBMCs or T cells enriched from blood (not recorded which). Receptors were obtained from a man aged 55 to 69 who had recovered from COVID-19.

The chain combines TRBV14 with TRBJ2-1; 11 nucleotides line up with TRBD2. The CDR3 consists of 14 residues. CDR1 is SGHDN, CDR2 FVKESK, per germline. V lost 8 bases to trimming and J lost 7 bases; unmatched junction nucleotides: 7. CDR3 DNA: TGTGCCAGCTCCTTGAGACTAGCGGGGAATGAGCAGTTCTTC. This codes for CASSLRLAGNEQFF. The entire variable domain, with the rest obtained from reference TRBV14 and TRBJ2-1, is as follows: EAGVTQFPSHSVIEKGQTVTLRCDPISGHDNLYWYRRVMGKEIKFLLHFVKESKQDESGMPNNRFLAERTGGTYSTLKVQPAELEDSGVYFCASSLRLAGNEQFFGPGTRLTVL.

The V gene is TRBV12-5, the J gene TRBJ2-2; 7 bases align to TRBD1. Germline CDR1 and CDR2: LGHNT and FRNRAP. The trim removed 0 bases at V and 1 base at J, leaving 5 bases unmatched. CDR3 length: 17 amino acids. Here the CDR3 DNA reads TGTGCTAGTGGTTTGGTAAGGGGGACAGTGAACACCGGGGAGCTGTTTTTT. It codes for CASGLVRGTVNTGELFF.

There are a few counts of this clone. The CDR3 here is CASSFGELQFF. The CDR3 coding sequence is TGTGCCAGCAGCTTTGGAGAATTACAGTTCTTC. This chain joins TRBV11-3 and TRBJ2-1; D ambiguous. Trimming took 3 bases from V and 13 from J, leaving 10 bases between them. The CDR3 sequence is 11 residues long. The germline gives CDR1 SGHNT, CDR2 YENEEA.

This clone has a single count. The chain couples TRBV30 to TRBJ1-3, with D maybe TRBD1 (5 bases). From germline, CDR1 is GTSNPN and CDR2 SVGIG (reference sequence). The germline V and J ends were trimmed by 3 bases and 1 base, with 16 bases remaining between them. The CDR3 length is 16 residues. CDR3 nucleotide sequence: TGTGCCTGGAGCCTACAGGCATTACAATCTGGAAACACCATATATTTT. Encoded protein: CAWSLQALQSGNTIYF.

This rearrangement joins TRBV10-3 to TRBJ2-7; TRBD2 agrees at 7 bases. Germline values: CDR1 ENHRY, CDR2 SYGVKD. V was clipped by 0 bases and J by 2 bases; unmatched bases: 4. The CDR3 spans 15 residues. CDR3: CAISESASGTYEQYF. The DNA of the CDR3 is TGTGCCATCAGTGAGTCTGCTAGCGGAACCTACGAGCAGTACTTC.

The genes are TRBV5-1 and TRBJ1-2, with TRBD1 matching over 7 bases. The V segment lost 7 bases and the J segment 6 bases; nucleotides outside the gene matches: 12. The CDR3 is 14 residues long. Germline lookup yields CDR1 SGHRS and CDR2 YFSETQ. CDR3 nucleotides: TGCGCCAGCGCAACTGGACAGGTCTTTAATGGCTACACCTTC. Translation: CASATGQVFNGYTF.

As concerns this clone: The junction departs from germline at one end; a sequencing error may be responsible. The rearrangement links TRBV9 to TRBJ2-2; D is ambiguous. CDR3 size: 15 residues. From germline, CDR1 is SGDLS and CDR2 YYNGEE. The CDR3 coding sequence is TGTGCCAGCAGCGTAGAAGGCAGGAACCCCGGGGAGCTGTTTTTT. Amino acids: CASSVEGRNPGELFF.

This chain joins TRBV6-5 and TRBJ1-2; a possible D gene is TRBD1 (6 bases). CDR3 length equals 13 residues. V lost 8 bases, J lost 6 bases, and 16 bases lay in between. CDR1 MNHEY and CDR2 SVGAGI come from the germline V gene. The CDR3 sequence: CASAYLKGDGYTF. DNA for the CDR3: TGTGCCAGCGCCTACTTAAAGGGGGATGGCTACACCTTC.

V and J are TRBV21-1 and TRBJ1-6. TRBV21-1 is a recognized pseudogene. The CDR3 is 15 amino acids. The CDR3 DNA reads as TGTGCCAGCAGATTGAGAGAAGCCTTTAATTCACCCCTCCACTTT. It yields the protein CASRLREAFNSPLHF.

The V and J genes are TRBV7-2 and TRBJ2-1; the match to TRBD2 covers 7 bases. Per the germline V gene, CDR1 is SGHTA and CDR2 is FQGNSA. The CDR3 spans 14 residues. With V trimmed by 0 bases and J by 8 bases, 4 bases remained unmatched. CDR3 coding DNA: TGTGCCAGCAGCTTAGCGCGGGAGAGGTATGAGCAGTTCTTC. Translated: CASSLARERYEQFF.

The CDR3 sequence: CASLRTFLGNSPLHF. The CDR3 coding sequence is TGTGCCAGCCTTCGGACATTTTTGGGGAATTCACCCCTCCACTTT. The V and J genes are TRBV6-5 and TRBJ1-6; D might be TRBD1 (5 bases). Germline V lookup: CDR1 MNHEY, CDR2 SVGAGI. Trimming pared 8 bases from V and 7 bases from J, leaving 18 bases between. This CDR3 spans 15 amino acids.

This clone came up once. The chain carries TRBV28 and TRBJ2-1; possibly TRBD2 for D (5 bases). The length of the CDR3 is 13 residues. CDR1 and CDR2 from the germline V gene are MDHEN and SYDVKM. Trimming shortened V by 6 bases and J by 4 bases, and 10 bases separated the two germline ends. CDR3 coding DNA: TGTGCCAGCAGAAGGGAGTCGTACAATGAGCAGTTCTTC. It translates to CASRRESYNEQFF.

The chain combines TRBV4-2 with TRBJ2-1, with 7 bases lining up with TRBD2. The CDR3 sequence is 20 residues long. V shed 0 bases, J shed 5 bases, and the junction held 19 bases outside the gene matches. The germline V gene encodes CDR1 LGHNA and CDR2 YNFKEQ. CDR3 amino acids: CASSQEGIGQLARNDNEQFF. In nucleotides, the CDR3 is TGTGCCAGCAGCCAAGAAGGAATTGGGCAACTAGCGAGAAATGACAATGAGCAGTTCTTC.

This clone has only one observation. The chain is built from TRBV5-1 and TRBJ2-3; the match to TRBD2 covers 8 bases. The V segment lost 0 bases and the J segment 6 bases; nucleotides outside the gene matches: 9. The length of the CDR3 is 16 residues. In germline, CDR1 is SGHRS, CDR2 YFSETQ. The CDR3 loop is CASSLVTAGVSDTQYF. The DNA of the CDR3 is TGCGCCAGCAGCTTGGTAACAGCGGGAGTGTCGGATACGCAGTATTTT.

This sequence joins TRBV19 and TRBJ2-2, with a tentative D call TRBD1 (6 bases). Per the germline V gene, CDR1 is LNHDA and CDR2 is SQIVND (reference sequence). Trimming left V 7 bases short and J 0 bases short, with 15 bases between. The CDR3 contains 16 residues. This chain's CDR3 is CASKGQGLSNTGELFF. The DNA of the CDR3 is TGTGCCAGTAAGGGGCAGGGGCTTTCGAACACCGGGGAGCTGTTTTTT.

V usage is TRBV6-4 and J usage is TRBJ2-1; a possible D gene is TRBD2 (7 bases). Per germline, CDR1 MRHNA and CDR2 SNTAGT. Trimming left V 5 bases short and J 8 bases short, with 22 bases between. The CDR3 runs 16 residues. The CDR3 loop reads CASSLGGGGPPDEQFF. CDR3 sequence (DNA): TGTGCCAGCAGTTTGGGAGGGGGGGGTCCTCCCGATGAGCAGTTCTTC.

V usage is TRBV10-3 and J usage is TRBJ2-7; 7 bases line up with TRBD1. CDR1 and CDR2 from the germline V gene are ENHRY and SYGVKD. V trimming: 5 bases; J trimming: 2 bases; junction bases outside the gene matches: 6. The CDR3 spans 14 residues. CDR3 in DNA: TGTGCCATCAGTAAACAGGGGACCCCCTACGAGCAGTACTTC. It yields the protein CAISKQGTPYEQYF.

The chain combines TRBV5-4 with TRBJ1-2; a weak D match, TRBD1 (5 bases). This CDR3 spans 15 amino acids. Trimming cost V 4 bases and J 8 bases, with 21 bases left between them. Germline V CDR1 and CDR2: SGHNT, YYREEE (reference sequence). This CDR3 is CASSVAHGEGIGYTF. The CDR3 bases are TGTGCCAGCAGCGTGGCCCACGGGGAGGGGATAGGCTACACCTTC.

The V call is TRBV5-1, the J call TRBJ2-7; no clear D gene. This CDR3 contains 15 residues. CDR1 and CDR2 (germline): SGHRS, YFSETQ. V gave up 0 bases and J gave up 0 bases, with 10 bases separating them. CDR3 in DNA: TGCGCCAGCAGCTTGGAGCCGGGTACCTCCTACGAGCAGTACTTC. Protein sequence: CASSLEPGTSYEQYF.

V is TRBV28 and J is TRBJ2-7; TRBD1 is a possible D gene (5 bases). Germline CDR1 MDHEN, CDR2 SYDVKM. Trimming left V 6 bases short and J 6 bases short, with 15 bases between. The CDR3 loop spans 13 amino acids. For the CDR3, the DNA is TGTGCCAGCAGGGAAGGGGTTCCCGGCGAGCAGTACTTC. Its translation: CASREGVPGEQYF.

This clone appeared a few times. V usage is TRBV5-1 and J usage is TRBJ1-5; weak D call: TRBD1 (5 bases). The CDR3 is 15 amino acids. Germline lookup yields CDR1 SGHRS and CDR2 YFSETQ. V was pared by 0 bases and J by 1 base, with 8 bases between. CDR3 sequence reads: CASSLGGQSNQPQHF. The DNA for the CDR3 is TGCGCCAGCAGCTTGGGCGGACAAAGCAATCAGCCCCAGCATTTT.

Regarding this clone: Other DNA sequences in this sample translate to the same CDR3. The chain joins TRBV27 to TRBJ2-7; a possible D gene is TRBD2 (6 bases). Germline lookup yields CDR1 MNHEY and CDR2 SMNVEV (reference sequence). This CDR3 has 14 residues. The germline V and J ends were trimmed by 3 bases and 4 bases, with 13 bases remaining between them. The CDR3 loop is CASSFSAGGYEQYF. CDR3 nucleotide sequence: TGTGCCAGCAGTTTCTCAGCGGGTGGTTACGAGCAGTACTTC.

The rearrangement links TRBV11-2 to TRBJ2-1; TRBD2 aligns across 8 bases. Per germline, CDR1 SGHAT and CDR2 FQNNGV. J was trimmed by 4 bases and V by 2 bases; bases with no gene match: 4. CDR3 length: 15 amino acids. The CDR3 bases are TGTGCCAGCAGCTTAAGGTCTAGCGGGTACAATGAGCAGTTCTTC. It codes for CASSLRSSGYNEQFF. Full variable domain (outside the CDR3, taken from reference TRBV11-2 and TRBJ2-1): EAGVAQSPRYKIIEKRQSVAFWCNPISGHATLYWYQQILGQGPKLLIQFQNNGVVDDSQLPKDRFSAERLKGVDSTLKIQPAKLEDSAVYLCASSLRSSGYNEQFFGPGTRLTVL.

The DNA of the CDR3 is TGCGCCAGCAGCTTCGGACTAGGGGCCACCACCGGGGAGCTGTTTTTT. This translates into CASSFGLGATTGELFF. V and J are TRBV5-1 and TRBJ2-2, with 7 bases that match TRBD2. CDR1 is SGHRS and CDR2 is YFSETQ in the germline V gene. The CDR3 covers 16 residues. Trimming at V came to 2 bases and at J to 4 bases, leaving 8 bases not matched to a gene.

This clone was counted a few times. This sequence joins TRBV9 and TRBJ2-1; TRBD1 aligns across 7 bases. V trimming: 4 bases; J trimming: 0 bases; junction bases outside the gene matches: 10. The CDR3 consists of 17 residues. Germline CDR1 is SGDLS and CDR2 is YYNGEE. The CDR3 protein is CASSPTGTALSYNEQFF. CDR3 in DNA: TGTGCCAGCAGCCCGACCGGGACAGCTCTCTCCTACAATGAGCAGTTCTTC.

The chain has TRBV6-2 or TRBV6-3 and TRBJ2-2, with 7 bases fitting TRBD1. Germline CDR1 MNHEY, CDR2 SVGEGT. V lost 2 bases, J lost 1 base, and 7 bases stayed unmatched. CDR3 length equals 17 residues. The CDR3 DNA reads as TGTGCCAGCAGTTACACCCTCGACAGGGTGAACACCGGGGAGCTGTTTTTT. This gives the protein CASSYTLDRVNTGELFF.

In this sample, this clone turned up once. J is TRBJ2-1 and V is TRBV27, with 8 bases fitting TRBD2. This CDR3 contains 13 residues. Unmatched junction bases numbered 7, after V lost 6 bases and J lost 9 bases. Germline V gene lookup returns CDR1 MNHEY and CDR2 SMNVEV (reference sequence). The CDR3 here is CASRSIGGGEQFF. The CDR3 DNA sequence: TGTGCCAGCAGGTCAATCGGGGGGGGTGAGCAGTTCTTC.